This T cell receptor (beta chain) is from a study of CD8+CD57+ T cells in acquired aplastic anemia. Study-wide background: The sorted CD4+ and CD8+ cells yielded an average approximately 3.3 ug of DNA. Study conclusions and caveats: For CD8+ Simpson's diversity, patients and controls showed no significant difference. Common to patients and controls were twenty-nine CD8+ CDR3 sequences.

Trimming cost V 5 bases and J 8 bases, with 19 bases left between them. The CDR3 is made up of 14 amino acids. The germline V gene encodes CDR1 SEHNR and CDR2 FQNEAQ (reference sequence). In its sample, this clonotype was seen many times. Antigen specificity is unknown. The study profiled TCR beta VDJ and CDR3 using genomic DNA as template. MiXCR was run by TCRdb on the reads, yielding one entry per CDR3 protein. The sample contains around 190,000 distinct CDR3 sequences, about 50% of which appear only once. CD8+CD57+ cell expansion had been shown by flow cytometry in patients chosen for sequencing. Every patient presented with severe acquired aplastic anemia.

This chain links TRBV7-9 with TRBJ2-7, with a possible D match to TRBD2 (7 bases). This clonotype originated in a human donor with aplastic anemia. Sequenced: sorted CD4+, CD8+, or CD8+CD57+ T cells (not recorded which) from PBMCs. CDR3 sequence: CASSVGGGLTQQYF. The CDR3 DNA reads as TGTGCCAGCAGCGTAGGGGGGGGCCTAACACAGCAGTACTTC.